The 25 T cell receptor beta chains given below trace back to one sample, sequenced in a study of regulatory T cells in long-lasting Graves disease. Both iRepertoire HTBI primers and Arm-PCR of CDR3 regions were used to build the TCR beta libraries. TCRdb re-called the multiplex PCR reads with MiXCR, one entry per CDR3 protein. The data hold 350,000 to 450,000 distinct CDR3 sequences, with about a fifth observed a single time. Time point meaning: persistent/refractory GD, antithyroid drugs over 5 years with positive TRAb. The TCR library was made from RNA extracted from PBMCs. The material was peripheral blood mononuclear cells (PBMCs), obtained when the disease was refractory, from a patient treated with antithyroid drugs. The source of these receptors is a female donor with Graves disease.

There are many counts of this clonotype. The chain recombines TRBV14 with TRBJ1-2; a possible D gene is TRBD1 (6 bases). Germline CDR1 is SGHDN and CDR2 is FVKESK. CDR3 length equals 15 residues. V lost 1 base, J lost 6 bases, and 15 bases lay in between. The CDR3 reads CASSQGGPGHHGYTF. Written as DNA, the CDR3 is TGTGCCAGCAGCCAAGGAGGGCCGGGACACCATGGCTACACCTTC. The whole variable domain, remainder taken from reference TRBV14 and TRBJ1-2, is EAGVTQFPSHSVIEKGQTVTLRCDPISGHDNLYWYRRVMGKEIKFLLHFVKESKQDESGMPNNRFLAERTGGTYSTLKVQPAELEDSGVYFCASSQGGPGHHGYTFGSGTRLTVV.

This clonotype was seen just once. The rearrangement uses TRBV29-1 and TRBJ2-5; D is ambiguous. Trimming shortened V by 4 bases and J by 5 bases, and 17 bases separated the two germline ends. This CDR3 is 14 amino acids long. CDR1 is SQVTM and CDR2 is ANQGSEA in the germline V gene. CDR3 protein: CSVVDSPQGETQYF. CDR3 DNA: TGCAGCGTTGTCGACTCCCCCCAAGGGGAGACCCAGTACTTC.

There are a few counts of this clonotype. The genes are TRBV27 and TRBJ1-5; 8 bases fit TRBD1. The CDR3 length is 16 residues. V trimming: 5 bases; J trimming: 0 bases; junction bases outside the gene matches: 6. Germline V gene sequence: CDR1 MNHEY, CDR2 SMNVEV (reference sequence). CDR3 sequence (DNA): TGTGCCAGCAGTGGTCGACAGGGGAATAGCAATCAGCCCCAGCATTTT. Its translation: CASSGRQGNSNQPQHF.

The chain carries TRBV11-2 and TRBJ1-4; perhaps TRBD1 as D (5 bases). Between the trimmed V and J ends, which lost 6 bases and 8 bases, there was a span of 10 bases. This CDR3 comprises 12 residues. In germline, CDR1 is SGHAT, CDR2 FQNNGV. In DNA, the CDR3 is TGTGCCAGCAGGGGGGGGAAAGAAAAACTGTTTTTT. Amino acids: CASRGGKEKLFF.

This clonotype turned up a few times. This chain links TRBV7-2 with TRBJ1-6; 9 nucleotides agree with TRBD1. Per germline, CDR1 SGHTA and CDR2 FQGNSA. The CDR3 has 15 residues. With V trimmed by 5 bases and J by 9 bases, 8 bases remained unmatched. For the CDR3, the DNA is TGTGCCAGCAGCATCTGGACAGGGGATAGTTCACCCCTCCACTTT. This translates into CASSIWTGDSSPLHF.

This clonotype was picked up many times. V gene TRBV12-3 or TRBV12-4 combines with J gene TRBJ1-2; D gene ambiguous. V lost 5 bases and J lost 4, with 14 bases in between. The CDR3 runs to 14 residues. CDR3: CASSLNRDTYGYTF. In DNA form, the CDR3 reads TGTGCCAGCAGTCTAAACCGGGATACCTATGGCTACACCTTC.

This clonotype was picked up many times. The V gene is TRBV28, the J gene TRBJ2-5; D may be TRBD1 (5 bases). The CDR3 length is 14 residues. The germline V and J ends were trimmed by 2 bases and 5 bases, with 12 bases remaining between them. Germline CDR1 and CDR2: MDHEN and SYDVKM. CDR3 bases: TGTGCCAGCAGTTTAGCAGGGTCAATGGAGACCCAGTACTTC. It specifies CASSLAGSMETQYF. The variable domain in full, with the rest retrieved from reference TRBV28 and TRBJ2-5, is DVKVTQSSRYLVKRTGEKVFLECVQDMDHENMFWYRQDPGLGLRLIYFSYDVKMKEKGDIPEGYSVSREKKERFSLILESASTNQTSMYLCASSLAGSMETQYFGPGTRLLVL.

A note on this clonotype: A much larger clone sits a single nucleotide away, making a read error possible. The rearrangement uses TRBV7-9 and TRBJ2-5, with 12 bases fitting TRBD2. The germline gives CDR1 SEHNR, CDR2 FQNEAQ (reference sequence). This CDR3 is 18 amino acids long. The CDR3 coding sequence is TGTTCCAGCAGCTTATATGCGACTAGCGGGAGTTGGATTGAGACCCAGTACTTC. Its translation is CSSSLYATSGSWIETQYF. The entire variable domain, with the rest obtained from reference TRBV7-9 and TRBJ2-5, is as follows: DTGVSQNPRHKITKRGQNVTFRCDPISEHNRLYWYRQTLGQGPEFLTYFQNEAQLEKSRLLSDRFSAERPKGSFSTLEIQRTEQGDSAMYLCSSSLYATSGSWIETQYFGPGTRLLVL.

This chain links TRBV27 with TRBJ1-2; TRBD1 matches at 7 bases. The CDR3 consists of 14 residues. The V and J ends lost 5 bases and 4 bases, in that order; junction bases with no gene match: 7. Per the germline V gene, CDR1 is MNHEY and CDR2 is SMNVEV (reference sequence). DNA for the CDR3: TGTGCCAGCAGTCCCACAGGGGATGGCTATGGCTACACCTTC. Its translation: CASSPTGDGYGYTF.

This clonotype has a count of ten or more. The rearrangement joins TRBV20-1 to TRBJ2-7; 8 bases are shared with TRBD2. Germline-derived CDR1 and CDR2 are DFQATT and SNEGSKA (reference sequence). After removal of 1 base from V and 3 bases from J, the junction contained 2 bases not matched to a gene. The CDR3 contains 13 residues. CDR3 DNA sequence: TGCAGTGCTAGAGCACTAGCGGTCTACGAGCAGTACTTC. It specifies CSARALAVYEQYF.

A word on this clonotype: This may stem from a read error, because a much larger clone lies one nucleotide away. The genes are TRBV3-1 and TRBJ2-7; 12 bases map to TRBD1. From germline, CDR1 is LGHDT and CDR2 YNNKEL (reference sequence). CDR3 length equals 18 residues. The DNA for the CDR3 is TGTGCCAGCAGCCAAGATCCTCCGGGGACAGGGGGCTTGTACGAGCAGTGCTTC. Its translation: CASSQDPPGTGGLYEQCF.

This rearrangement joins TRBV6-2 or TRBV6-3 to TRBJ2-7, with TRBD2 matching 11 bases. V lost 0 bases, J lost 3 bases, and 1 base stayed unmatched. The CDR3 contains 15 residues. The germline CDR1 and CDR2 sequences are MNHEY and SVGEGT. The CDR3 DNA reads TGTGCCAGCAGTTACTCGACTAGCGGGGTCTACGAGCAGTACTTC. Its translation: CASSYSTSGVYEQYF.

Only a few counts were recorded for this clonotype. The chain employs TRBV20-1 and TRBJ2-1, with D tentatively TRBD2 (6 bases). The germline gives CDR1 DFQATT, CDR2 SNEGSKA (reference sequence). The CDR3 has 12 residues. The CDR3 reads CKLAVSSNEQFF. Here the CDR3 DNA reads TGCAAATTAGCGGTTTCCAGCAATGAGCAGTTCTTC.

V usage is TRBV3-1 and J usage is TRBJ2-7; TRBD2 matches at 10 bases. The CDR3 totals 17 residues. Germline assignment: CDR1 LGHDT and CDR2 YNNKEL (reference sequence). Trimming at V came to 4 bases and at J to 5 bases, leaving 14 bases not matched to a gene. The CDR3 coding sequence is TGTGCCAGCAGCCCTAGTCTAACCAGACTAGCGGGTGACGAGCAGTACTTC. It encodes CASSPSLTRLAGDEQYF.

The genes are TRBV6-1 and TRBJ2-7; TRBD2 matches at 9 bases. The CDR3 sequence is 20 residues long. The germline gives CDR1 MNHNS, CDR2 SASEGT. J was trimmed by 0 bases and V by 6 bases; bases with no gene match: 21. The CDR3 is CASRRAGVAGAGGFSYEQYF. The CDR3 bases are TGTGCCAGCAGACGGGCCGGGGTAGCGGGAGCTGGAGGGTTCTCCTACGAGCAGTACTTC.

The chain has TRBV28 and TRBJ2-2; TRBD1 agrees at 7 bases. The CDR3 sequence is 12 residues long. V trimming: 10 bases; J trimming: 7 bases; junction bases outside the gene matches: 6. Germline CDR1 and CDR2: MDHEN and SYDVKM. In DNA, the CDR3 is TGTGCCACCACGAGACAGGGCGGGGAGCTGTTTTTT. Its translation: CATTRQGGELFF.

V and J are TRBV15 and TRBJ1-5, with 8 bases aligning to TRBD1. Germline lookup yields CDR1 LNHNV and CDR2 YYDKDF (reference sequence). The CDR3 runs 14 residues. The J segment lost 5 bases and the V segment lost 2 bases, leaving 2 bases of the junction unmatched. Here the CDR3 reads CATSRQGAYQPQHF. In DNA, the CDR3 is TGTGCCACCAGCAGACAGGGGGCCTATCAGCCCCAGCATTTT. Together with reference TRBV15 and TRBJ1-5, the CDR3 gives the full variable domain: DAMVIQNPRYQVTQFGKPVTLSCSQTLNHNVMYWYQQKSSQAPKLLFHYYDKDFNNEADTPDNFQSRRPNTSFCFLDIRSPGLGDTAMYLCATSRQGAYQPQHFGDGTRLSIL.

This clonotype has at least ten counts. The CDR3 DNA reads TGCAGTGCTGCTATCGTCCTACAGGGGGCGGTCCAAGAGACCCAGTACTTC. It codes for CSAAIVLQGAVQETQYF. This chain joins TRBV20-1 and TRBJ2-5, with 9 bases identical to TRBD1. V lost 5 bases, J lost 1 base, and 14 bases stayed unmatched. CDR1 DFQATT and CDR2 SNEGSKA come from the germline V gene (reference sequence). The CDR3 loop spans 17 amino acids.

This clonotype was picked up many times. The V and J genes are TRBV5-5 and TRBJ2-5; D is perhaps TRBD1 (6 bases). V dropped 1 base and J dropped 2 bases, with 21 bases sitting between them. Germline-derived CDR1 and CDR2 are SGHKS and YYEKEE (reference sequence). The CDR3 totals 18 residues. The CDR3 nucleotides are TGTGCCAGCAGCTTGATCCGCGCGGCAGGGGCGTGGCAAGAGACCCAGTACTTC. This translates into CASSLIRAAGAWQETQYF.

A few counts support this clonotype. This chain links TRBV27 with TRBJ2-2, with unresolved D. The CDR3 runs to 13 residues. CDR1 and CDR2 from the germline V gene are MNHEY and SMNVEV (reference sequence). Trimming shortened V by 5 bases and J by 7 bases, and 11 bases separated the two germline ends. In DNA, the CDR3 is TGTGCCAGCAGTCCCTTGATGGGCGGGGAGCTGTTTTTT. This translates into CASSPLMGGELFF.

The chain is built from TRBV5-1 and TRBJ2-7, with D uncertain. V lost 2 bases and J 6 bases, leaving 15 bases between the germline ends. The CDR3 consists of 14 residues. CDR1 is SGHRS and CDR2 is YFSETQ in the germline V gene. The CDR3: CASSLDPRRSEQYF. Here the CDR3 DNA reads TGCGCCAGCAGCTTAGATCCACGGCGTAGCGAGCAGTACTTC.

The J gene is TRBJ2-5, the V gene TRBV7-6, with D perhaps TRBD1 (5 bases). CDR1 and CDR2 from the germline V gene are SGHVS and FNYEAQ. The CDR3 consists of 15 residues. V gave up 3 bases and J gave up 2 bases, with 13 bases separating them. Here the CDR3 DNA reads TGTGCCAGCAGCTTCTTTTCCGACAGTCAAGAGACCCAGTACTTC. Protein product: CASSFFSDSQETQYF.

V usage is TRBV12-3 or TRBV12-4 and J usage is TRBJ1-4, with 7 nucleotides matching TRBD1. The length of the CDR3 is 14 residues. The J segment lost 8 bases and the V segment lost 5 bases, leaving 8 bases of the junction unmatched. The CDR3 sequence is CASSPTGDGEKLFF. The DNA of the CDR3 is TGTGCCAGCAGTCCAACAGGGGACGGGGAAAAACTGTTTTTT.

With respect to this clonotype: This could be a read error, since a much larger clone is one nucleotide away. V and J are TRBV11-3 and TRBJ2-7; 8 nucleotides align to TRBD1. The germline CDR1 and CDR2 sequences are SGHNT and YENEEA. The CDR3 is 13 residues long. Trimming at V came to 0 bases and at J to 7 bases, leaving 2 bases not matched to a gene. DNA for the CDR3: TGTGCCAGCAGCTTAGACACAGGGGGAGAGCAGTACGTC. Translating gives CASSLDTGGEQYV.

This chain links TRBV20-1 with TRBJ2-5; 8 bases agree with TRBD2. The V gene end was trimmed by 5 bases and the J gene end by 2 bases; junction bases not matched to a gene: 7. Germline loops: CDR1 DFQATT, CDR2 SNEGSKA (reference sequence). This CDR3 contains 14 residues. CDR3 loop: CSASLTSGQETQYF. The DNA for the CDR3 is TGCAGTGCTTCCCTTACTAGCGGACAAGAGACCCAGTACTTC.